This T cell receptor (beta chain) came from a study of response to subunit inactivated influenza vaccine. Trimming took off 3 bases at V and 0 bases at J, with 16 bases between the two ends. CDR3 length equals 16 residues. CDR1 and CDR2 (germline): DFQATT, SNEGSKA (reference sequence). TCRdb re-called the RT-PCR reads with MiXCR, one entry per CDR3 protein. The sample has 450,000 to 700,000 distinct CDR3 sequences, 12% to 15% seen once. In this sample, this clonotype turned up a few times. This clonotype originated in a man aged 45-65 years who received an inactivated influenza vaccine. The chain uses TRBV20-1 and TRBJ2-3, with a possible D match to TRBD2 (5 bases). Material: PBMCs from blood, obtained 11 to 12 days after vaccination. The CDR3 DNA reads TGCAGTGCTAGTGATATTTATGGCGGGAGCACAGATACGCAGTATTTT. It specifies CSASDIYGGSTDTQYF.